The TCR beta chain under discussion was sequenced for a study of technical replicates of blood from several donors (dated by TCRdb to between 2016 and 2019). Spanning cysteine to phenylalanine, the CDR3 consists of 15 amino acids. The kept DNA is CDR3 alone, 45 bases in frame from the first base. At the junction V is shortened by 8 bases and J by 4 bases; bases outside the gene matches: 7. Taken from the germline V gene, the CDR1 and CDR2 loops are MNHNS and SASEGT. For this clone: No antigen is known for it. No per-base quality is available; no much larger clone lies one base away.

Library method: the immunoSEQ multiplex PCR assay. TCRdb retrieved this table from immuneACCESS and kept in-frame rearrangements only. Not all clones are present; in checked studies, unresolved V genes account for under half, and no reason is known for the remainder. The table for this sample lists more than 60,000 clones; just under 95% of them were counted only once. The biggest ten clones account for approximately 0.26% of the sample. The receptor was isolated from a human donor in good health. The specimen was T cells isolated from PBMCs. The sequence joins TRBV6-1 to TRBJ1-3; 11 bases in between match TRBD1. The nucleotides read TGTGCCAGCGGCCGGGACAGGGGGATCGGAAACACCATATATTTT. It is translated as CASGRDRGIGNTIYF.